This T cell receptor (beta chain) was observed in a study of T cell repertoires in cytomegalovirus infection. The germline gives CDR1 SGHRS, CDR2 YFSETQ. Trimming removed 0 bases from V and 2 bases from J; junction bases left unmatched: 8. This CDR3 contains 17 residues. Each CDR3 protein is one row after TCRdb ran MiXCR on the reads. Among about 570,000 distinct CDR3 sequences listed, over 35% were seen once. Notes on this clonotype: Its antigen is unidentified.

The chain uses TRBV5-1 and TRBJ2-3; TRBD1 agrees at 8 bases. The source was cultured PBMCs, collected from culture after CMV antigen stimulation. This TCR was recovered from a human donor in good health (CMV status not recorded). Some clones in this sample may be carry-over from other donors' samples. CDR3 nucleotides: TGCGCCAGCAGCTTGGCCTCGACAGGGGATTACACAGATACGCAGTATTTT. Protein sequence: CASSLASTGDYTDTQYF.